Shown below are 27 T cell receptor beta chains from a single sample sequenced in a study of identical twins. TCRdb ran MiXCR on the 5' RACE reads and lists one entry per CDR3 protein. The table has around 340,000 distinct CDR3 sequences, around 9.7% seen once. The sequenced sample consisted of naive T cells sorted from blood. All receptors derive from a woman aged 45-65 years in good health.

CDR3 residues: CASSQDPGQGATNTEAFF. In nucleotides, the CDR3 is TGCGCCAGCAGCCAAGATCCGGGACAGGGGGCCACCAACACTGAAGCTTTCTTT. The V and J genes are TRBV4-1 and TRBJ1-1; 12 bases align to TRBD1. This CDR3 region has 18 residues. With 0 bases clipped from V and 2 bases from J, the junction kept 7 bases outside the gene matches. Germline lookup yields CDR1 MGHRA and CDR2 YSYEKL.

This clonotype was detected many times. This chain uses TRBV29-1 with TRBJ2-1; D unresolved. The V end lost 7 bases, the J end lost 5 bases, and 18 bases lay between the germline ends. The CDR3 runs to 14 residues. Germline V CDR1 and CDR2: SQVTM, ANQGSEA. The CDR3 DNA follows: TGCAGCGCGTACACCTCTCGGACCGACAATGAGCAGTTCTTC. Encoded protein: CSAYTSRTDNEQFF.

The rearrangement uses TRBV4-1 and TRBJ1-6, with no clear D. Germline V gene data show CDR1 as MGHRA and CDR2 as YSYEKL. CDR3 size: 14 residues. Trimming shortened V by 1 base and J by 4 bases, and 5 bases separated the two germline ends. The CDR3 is CASSQGPYNSPLHF. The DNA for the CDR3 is TGCGCCAGCAGCCAAGGACCATATAATTCACCCCTCCACTTT.

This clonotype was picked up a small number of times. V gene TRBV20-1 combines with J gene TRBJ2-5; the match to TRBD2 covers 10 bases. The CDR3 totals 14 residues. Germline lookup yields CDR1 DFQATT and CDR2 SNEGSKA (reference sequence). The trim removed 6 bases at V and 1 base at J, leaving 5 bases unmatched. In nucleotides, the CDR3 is TGCAGTGCCCTAGCGGGAGTGAGCCAAGAGACCCAGTACTTC. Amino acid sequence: CSALAGVSQETQYF.

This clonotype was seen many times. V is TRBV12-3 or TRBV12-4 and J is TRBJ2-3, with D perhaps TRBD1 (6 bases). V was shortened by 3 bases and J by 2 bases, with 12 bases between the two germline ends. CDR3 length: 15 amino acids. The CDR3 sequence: CASSFETGHTDTQYF. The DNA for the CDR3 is TGTGCCAGCAGTTTCGAGACAGGCCACACAGATACGCAGTATTTT.

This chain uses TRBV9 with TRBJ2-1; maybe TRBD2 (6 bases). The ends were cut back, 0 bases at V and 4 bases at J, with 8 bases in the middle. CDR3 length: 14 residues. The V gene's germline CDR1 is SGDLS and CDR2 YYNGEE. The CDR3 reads CASSVGEEYNEQFF. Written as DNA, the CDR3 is TGTGCCAGCAGCGTAGGGGAGGAATACAATGAGCAGTTCTTC.

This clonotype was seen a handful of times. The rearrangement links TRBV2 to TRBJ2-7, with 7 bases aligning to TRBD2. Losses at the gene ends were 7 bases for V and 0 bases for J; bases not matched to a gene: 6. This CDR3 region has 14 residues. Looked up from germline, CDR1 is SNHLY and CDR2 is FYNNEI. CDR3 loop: CASNPSGISYEQYF. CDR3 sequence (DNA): TGTGCCAGCAACCCTAGCGGAATCTCCTACGAGCAGTACTTC.

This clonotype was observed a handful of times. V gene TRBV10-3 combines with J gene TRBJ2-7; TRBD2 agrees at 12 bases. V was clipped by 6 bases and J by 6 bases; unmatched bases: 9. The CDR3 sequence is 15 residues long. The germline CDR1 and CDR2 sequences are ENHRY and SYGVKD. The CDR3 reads CAISASTSGSVEQYF. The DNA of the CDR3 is TGTGCCATCAGCGCCTCGACTAGCGGGAGTGTCGAGCAGTACTTC.

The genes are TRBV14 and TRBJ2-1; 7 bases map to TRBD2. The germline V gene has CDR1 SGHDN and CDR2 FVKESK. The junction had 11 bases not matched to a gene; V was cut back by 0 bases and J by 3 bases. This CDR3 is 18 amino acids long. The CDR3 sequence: CASSQDPKLAELYNEQFF. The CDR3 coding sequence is TGTGCCAGCAGCCAAGATCCCAAGCTAGCGGAACTCTACAATGAGCAGTTCTTC.

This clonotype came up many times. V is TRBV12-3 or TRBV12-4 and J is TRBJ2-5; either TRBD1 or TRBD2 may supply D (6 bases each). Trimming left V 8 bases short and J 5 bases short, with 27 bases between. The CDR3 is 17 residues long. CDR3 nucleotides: TGTGCCAGCCATTATGGCGGAGGCACAGGGAGGCGGGAGACCCAGTACTTC. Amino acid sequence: CASHYGGGTGRRETQYF.

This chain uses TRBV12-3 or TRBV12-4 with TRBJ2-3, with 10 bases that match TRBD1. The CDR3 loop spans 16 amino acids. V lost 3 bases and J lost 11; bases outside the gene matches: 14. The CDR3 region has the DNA TGTGCCAGCAGTTTTGGGGCGGGACAGGGGACCTCGGGGCAGTATTTT. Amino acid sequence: CASSFGAGQGTSGQYF.

CDR3 sequence: CASSPPGYTEAFF. In nucleotides, the CDR3 is TGTGCCAGCAGCCCCCCAGGGTACACTGAAGCTTTCTTT. The chain uses TRBV7-6 and TRBJ1-1; possibly TRBD1 for D (5 bases). There are 13 residues in the CDR3. V lost 5 bases and J lost 3, with 10 bases in between. CDR1 is SGHVS, CDR2 FNYEAQ, per germline. Looking up the rest from reference TRBV7-6 and TRBJ1-1 gives the full variable domain: GAGVSQSPRYKVTKRGQDVALRCDPISGHVSLYWYRQALGQGPEFLTYFNYEAQQDKSGLPNDRFSAERPEGSISTLTIQRTEQRDSAMYRCASSPPGYTEAFFGQGTRLTVV.

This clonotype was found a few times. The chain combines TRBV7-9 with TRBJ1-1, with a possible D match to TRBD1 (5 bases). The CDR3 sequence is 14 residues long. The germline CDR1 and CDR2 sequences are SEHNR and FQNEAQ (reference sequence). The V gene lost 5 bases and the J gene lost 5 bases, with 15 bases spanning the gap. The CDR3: CASSPYGGGTEAFF. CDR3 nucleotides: TGTGCCAGCAGCCCGTACGGCGGGGGAACTGAAGCTTTCTTT. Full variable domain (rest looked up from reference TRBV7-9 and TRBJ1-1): DTGVSQNPRHKITKRGQNVTFRCDPISEHNRLYWYRQTLGQGPEFLTYFQNEAQLEKSRLLSDRFSAERPKGSFSTLEIQRTEQGDSAMYLCASSPYGGGTEAFFGQGTRLTVV.

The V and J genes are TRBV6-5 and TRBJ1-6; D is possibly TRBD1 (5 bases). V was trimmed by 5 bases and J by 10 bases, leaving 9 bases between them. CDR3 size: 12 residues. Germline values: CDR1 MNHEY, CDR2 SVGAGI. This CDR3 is CASSQGTSPLHF. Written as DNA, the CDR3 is TGTGCCAGCAGTCAAGGGACGTCACCCCTCCACTTT.

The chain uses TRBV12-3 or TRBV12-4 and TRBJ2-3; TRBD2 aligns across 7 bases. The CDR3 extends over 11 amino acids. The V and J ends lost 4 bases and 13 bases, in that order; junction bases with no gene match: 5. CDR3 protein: CASSSGTNEYF. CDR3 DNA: TGTGCCAGCAGTTCAGGGACTAACGAGTATTTT.

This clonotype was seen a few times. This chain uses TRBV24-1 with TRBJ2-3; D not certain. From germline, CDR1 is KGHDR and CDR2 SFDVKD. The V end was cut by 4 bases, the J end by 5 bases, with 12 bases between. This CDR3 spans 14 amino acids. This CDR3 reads CATSEPGSGDTQYF. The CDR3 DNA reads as TGTGCCACCAGTGAGCCGGGTTCGGGAGATACGCAGTATTTT.

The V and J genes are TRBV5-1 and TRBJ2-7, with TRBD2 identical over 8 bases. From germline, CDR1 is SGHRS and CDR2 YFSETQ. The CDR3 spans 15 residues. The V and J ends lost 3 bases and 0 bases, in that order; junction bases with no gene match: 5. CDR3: CASSWASGGSYEQYV. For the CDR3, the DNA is TGCGCCAGCAGCTGGGCCAGCGGGGGCTCCTACGAGCAGTACGTC.

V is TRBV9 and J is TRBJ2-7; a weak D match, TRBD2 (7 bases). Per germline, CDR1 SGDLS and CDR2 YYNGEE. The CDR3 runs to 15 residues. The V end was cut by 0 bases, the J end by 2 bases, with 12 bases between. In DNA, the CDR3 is TGTGCCAGCAGCGTAGGAGGAGGGGGGGCCTACGAGCAGTACTTC. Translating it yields CASSVGGGGAYEQYF. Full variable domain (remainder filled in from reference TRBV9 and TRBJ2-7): DSGVTQTPKHLITATGQRVTLRCSPRSGDLSVYWYQQSLDQGLQFLIQYYNGEERAKGNILERFSAQQFPDLHSELNLSSLELGDSALYFCASSVGGGGAYEQYFGPGTRLTVT.

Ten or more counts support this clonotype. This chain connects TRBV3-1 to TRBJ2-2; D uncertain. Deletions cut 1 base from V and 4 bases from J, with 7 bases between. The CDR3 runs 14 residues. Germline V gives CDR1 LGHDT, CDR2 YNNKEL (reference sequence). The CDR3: CASSQGSSTGELFF. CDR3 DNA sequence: TGTGCCAGCAGCCAAGGGTCGAGCACCGGGGAGCTGTTTTTT.

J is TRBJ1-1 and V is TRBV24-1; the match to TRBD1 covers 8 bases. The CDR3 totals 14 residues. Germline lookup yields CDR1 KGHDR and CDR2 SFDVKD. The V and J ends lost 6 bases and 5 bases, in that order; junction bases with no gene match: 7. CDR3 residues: CATSSGRGQTEAFF. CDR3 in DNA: TGTGCCACCAGTTCAGGCAGGGGGCAAACTGAAGCTTTCTTT.

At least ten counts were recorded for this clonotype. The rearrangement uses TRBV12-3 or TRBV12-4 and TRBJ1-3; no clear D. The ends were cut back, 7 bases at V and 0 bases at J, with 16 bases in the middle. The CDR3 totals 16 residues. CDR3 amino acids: CASTSPDILSGNTIYF. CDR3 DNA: TGTGCCAGCACCTCCCCCGACATCCTCTCTGGAAACACCATATATTTT.

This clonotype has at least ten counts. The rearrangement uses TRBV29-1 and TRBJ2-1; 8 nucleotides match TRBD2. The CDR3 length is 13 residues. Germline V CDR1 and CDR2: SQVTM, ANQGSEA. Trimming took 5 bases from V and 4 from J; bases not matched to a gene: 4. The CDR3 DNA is TGCAGCGTTCAGGGACTAGATTACAATGAGCAGTTCTTC. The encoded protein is CSVQGLDYNEQFF.

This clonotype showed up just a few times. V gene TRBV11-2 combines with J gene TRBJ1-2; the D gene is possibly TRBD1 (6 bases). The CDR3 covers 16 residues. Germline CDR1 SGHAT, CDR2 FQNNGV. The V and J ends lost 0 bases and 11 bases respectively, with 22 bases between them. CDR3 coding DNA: TGTGCCAGCAGCTTAGATTTGCTGGGGGGGCGCGGTAGTTACACCTTC. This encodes CASSLDLLGGRGSYTF.

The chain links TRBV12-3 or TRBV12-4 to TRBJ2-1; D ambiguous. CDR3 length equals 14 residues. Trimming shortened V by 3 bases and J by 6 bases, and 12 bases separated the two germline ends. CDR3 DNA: TGTGCCAGCAGTTTGGGCCTGAAGGGCAATGAGCAGTTCTTC. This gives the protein CASSLGLKGNEQFF.

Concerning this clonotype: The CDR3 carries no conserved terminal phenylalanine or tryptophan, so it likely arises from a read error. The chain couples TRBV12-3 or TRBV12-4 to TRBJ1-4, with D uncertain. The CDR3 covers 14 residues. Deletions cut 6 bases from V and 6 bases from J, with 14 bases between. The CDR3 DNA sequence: TGTGCCAGCAGCCCGGACCCCTCTTATGAAAAACTGTTTATT. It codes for CASSPDPSYEKLFI.

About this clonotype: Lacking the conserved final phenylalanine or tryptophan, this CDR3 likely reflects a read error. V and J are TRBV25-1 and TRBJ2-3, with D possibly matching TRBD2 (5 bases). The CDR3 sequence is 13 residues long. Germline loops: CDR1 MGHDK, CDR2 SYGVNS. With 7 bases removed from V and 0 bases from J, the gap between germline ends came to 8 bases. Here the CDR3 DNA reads TGTGCCAGCAAAGGACTTAGCACAGATACGCAGTATTCT. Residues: CASKGLSTDTQYS.

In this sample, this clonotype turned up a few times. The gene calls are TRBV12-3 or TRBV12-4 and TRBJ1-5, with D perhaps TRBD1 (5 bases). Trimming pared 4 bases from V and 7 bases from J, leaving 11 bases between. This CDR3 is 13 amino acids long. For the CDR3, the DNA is TGTGCCAGCAGTTCGGGCCCAGGGCAGCCCCAGCATTTT. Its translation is CASSSGPGQPQHF.